A selection of T cell receptor beta chains follows, all from one sample in a study of PD-L1 blockade in urothelial cancer. The data were produced by immunoSEQ multiplex PCR, yet TCRdb's version contains in-frame clones alone and is incomplete. The sample holds about 76,000 clones, roughly 90% seen once. The material was PBMCs, obtained around atezolizumab (anti-PD-L1) treatment. The receptor source for this set is a woman older than 75 with urothelial cancer. The CDR3 runs from the conserved cysteine through the conserved F or W. Each record gives: clone size, J gene, V gene, D gene, CDR3 DNA, CDR3 protein. A D gene is named only where the DNA matches it firmly. Size is omitted from some rows. Given values are once, few, many or a class for expanded clones.

NA	TRBJ2-1	TRBV5-8	TRBD1	TGTGCCAGCAGCGTCAGAAGGGGGCTCGGGTACAATGAGCAGTTCTTC	CASSVRRGLGYNEQFF
NA	TRBJ2-7	TRBV19	TRBD2	TGTGCCAGTAGTATGGGACTAGCGGGAGAAGAGTACTTC	CASSMGLAGEEYF
NA	TRBJ1-5	TRBV30	NA	TGTGCCTGGGGGCAGGGAAATCAGCCCCAGCATTTT	CAWGQGNQPQHF
NA	TRBJ2-5	TRBV27	NA	TGTGCCAGCAGCCCCGGACTCACCGCTTCTCTGGAGACCCAGTACTTC	CASSPGLTASLETQYF
NA	TRBJ1-1	TRBV9	NA	TGTGCCAGCAGCGTAGAGCAGGGAGGGAACACTGAAGCTTTCTTT	CASSVEQGGNTEAFF
NA	TRBJ2-4	TRBV5-5	NA	TGTGCCAGCAGCCTGGCCGTGACAGATGGTGCGTTAGCCAAAAACATTCAGTACTTC	CASSLAVTDGALAKNIQYF
NA	TRBJ2-7	TRBV27	TRBD1	TGTGCCAGCAGTTCCTTACAGGGGAGCTCCTACGAGCAGTACTTC	CASSSLQGSSYEQYF
NA	TRBJ2-3	TRBV5-1	TRBD2	TGCGCCAGCAGCCTGCAGCGGGAGTCAGATACGCAGTATTTT	CASSLQRESDTQYF
NA	TRBJ2-2	TRBV11-2	TRBD2	TGTGCCAGCAGATTAAGCGGGAGGGCCTGGAAGCTGTTTTTT	CASRLSGRAWKLFF
NA	TRBJ2-7	TRBV7-9	NA	TGTGCCAGCAGCCGGGGTACCGGCAGCGGAGATATCTACGAGCAGTACTTC	CASSRGTGSGDIYEQYF
NA	TRBJ1-5	TRBV19	NA	TGTGCCAGTAGTATGGGCACCCAGGGCCAGCCCCAGCATTTT	CASSMGTQGQPQHF
NA	TRBJ1-4	TRBV9	NA	TGTGCCAGCAGCCCCCAGGGCCGGGTCACTAATGAAAAACTGTTTTTT	CASSPQGRVTNEKLFF
NA	TRBJ2-7	TRBV13	TRBD1	TGTGCCAGCAGCGCCGGGACAGGGCGCTACGAGCAGTACTTC	CASSAGTGRYEQYF
NA	TRBJ2-1	TRBV18	NA	TGTGCCAGCTCCCCCGGGACAAGGGCTGTTGATGAGCAGTTCTTC	CASSPGTRAVDEQFF
once	TRBJ2-5	TRBV6-1	TRBD1	TGTGCCAGCAGTGAAGCCGTGGACAGGGTGATCCAGTACTTC	CASSEAVDRVIQYF
NA	TRBJ2-7	TRBV28	TRBD1	TGTGCCAGCAGCGATCCCGGGACAGCTAAACCTGCCGAGCAGTACTTC	CASSDPGTAKPAEQYF
once	TRBJ2-7	TRBV5-5	NA	TGTGCCAGCAGCTTGGCGAGATGGGGAGAGGGCTCCTACGAGCAGTACTTC	CASSLARWGEGSYEQYF
NA	TRBJ2-7	TRBV6-1	NA	TGTGCCAGCAGTGAAGCGGGAGCCCCCTACGAGCAGTACTTC	CASSEAGAPYEQYF
NA	TRBJ2-3	TRBV5-8	NA	TGTGCCAGCAGCTTGGCGACAGGGACTAGCACAGATACGCAGTATTTT	CASSLATGTSTDTQYF
NA	TRBJ1-2	TRBV30	NA	TGTGCCTGGAGTGTACTATCTGTGGGTAGCTATGGCTACACCTTC	CAWSVLSVGSYGYTF
NA	TRBJ1-5	TRBV19	NA	TGTGCCAGTAGTATTTCCGGGTCCGGGAGTCAGCCCCAGCATTTT	CASSISGSGSQPQHF
once	TRBJ1-5	TRBV28	TRBD1	TGTGCCAGCAGTTTGCGCCCGACAGGGGTCCCCAATCAGCCCCAGCATTTT	CASSLRPTGVPNQPQHF
NA	TRBJ2-1	TRBV7-8	TRBD2	TGTGCCAGCAGCGTCGGGACTAGCGGAACGTCCCTACGGTACAATGAGCAGTTCTTC	CASSVGTSGTSLRYNEQFF
NA	TRBJ2-4	TRBV19	TRBD1	TGTGCCAGTAGCCGACAGGGGAAGGGAGACATTCAGTACTTC	CASSRQGKGDIQYF
NA	TRBJ2-3	TRBV9	NA	TGTGCCAGCAGCGTAGGTAGTCCAGATACGCAGTATTTT	CASSVGSPDTQYF
NA	TRBJ2-7	TRBV29-1	NA	TGCAGCGTGTACGTCGGACAGCCCGACATCTACGAGCAGTACTTC	CSVYVGQPDIYEQYF
NA	TRBJ1-1	TRBV30	NA	TGTGCCTGGACCAAGGAGCTCTCGAGGACTGAAGCTTTCTTT	CAWTKELSRTEAFF